The clone carrying this T cell receptor beta chain has just a few counts. Its antigen is undetermined. There are 16 residues in the CDR3. Trimming cost V 0 bases and J 2 bases, with 11 bases left between them. Germline assignment: CDR1 SGHTA and CDR2 FQGNSA. The source of the sample is a study of PD-1 blockade in classical Hodgkin lymphoma. Following autologous stem cell transplantation, relapse occurred in every patient, and exposure to brentuximab vedotin varied. Sequenced by immunoSEQ multiplex PCR; TCRdb stores in-frame clones only, minus some. The sample has tens of thousands of clones, roughly 85% seen once; the top ten hold roughly 20%. Study-wide findings and caveats: Exclusion removed patients who began nivolumab under 1 year after ASCT.

The gene calls are TRBV7-2 and TRBJ1-3; possibly TRBD1 for D (6 bases). The source is a human donor with classical Hodgkin lymphoma. This specimen consisted of peripheral blood mononuclear cells (PBMCs), obtained before the second cycle of nivolumab. The CDR3 spells CASSLAAGTPGNTIYF. The CDR3 nucleotides are TGTGCCAGCAGCTTAGCGGCCGGGACACCTGGAAACACCATATATTTT.